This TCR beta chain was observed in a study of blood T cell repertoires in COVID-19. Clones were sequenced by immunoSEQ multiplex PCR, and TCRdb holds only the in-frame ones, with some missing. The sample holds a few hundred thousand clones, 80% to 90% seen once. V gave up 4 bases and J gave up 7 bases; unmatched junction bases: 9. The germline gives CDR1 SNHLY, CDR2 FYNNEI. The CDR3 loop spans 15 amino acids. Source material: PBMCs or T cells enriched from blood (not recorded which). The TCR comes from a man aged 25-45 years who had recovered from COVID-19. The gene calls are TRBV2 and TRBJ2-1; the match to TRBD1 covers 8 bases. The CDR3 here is CASSVSQGAANEQFF. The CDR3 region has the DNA TGTGCCAGCAGTGTGAGTCAGGGGGCGGCAAATGAGCAGTTCTTC.